These T cell receptor beta chains were read from a single sample in a study of T cell clones after liver transplantation. The repertoire was sequenced with immunoSEQ multiplex PCR; TCRdb's copy has only in-frame clones and lacks some. The top ten clones hold 25% to 30% of a sample with some 34,000 clones, about 94% of them seen once. The material was CD8+ T cells from blood, obtained 12 months after liver transplant. Every receptor here comes from a human patient who received a liver transplant. Some of these T cells may belong to the graft donor. The CDR3 runs from the conserved cysteine through the conserved F or W. The order of the fields is J gene, D gene, V gene, CDR3 DNA, CDR3 protein. The D gene is left open where the match is weak.

TRBJ1-2 | - | TRBV7-9 | TGTGCCAGCAGCTTATCGACAGCTGATAACTATGGCTACACCTTC | CASSLSTADNYGYTF
TRBJ2-2 | - | TRBV6-5 | TGTGCCAGCAGTTATACGGGGGCTGACACCGGGGAGCTGTTTTTT | CASSYTGADTGELFF
TRBJ1-1 | TRBD1 | TRBV11-3 | TGTGCCAGCAGCTTGGACAGGGGGGGCACTGAAGCTTTCTTT | CASSLDRGGTEAFF
TRBJ2-7 | - | TRBV27 | TGTGCCAGCAGTTTAAATCCCACCTACGAGCAGTACTTC | CASSLNPTYEQYF
TRBJ2-1 | TRBD2 | TRBV7-7 | TGTGCTAGCAGCTCGGGGACTAGCGGGAAGGATGAGCAGTTCTTC | CASSSGTSGKDEQFF
TRBJ1-1 | - | TRBV6-5 | TGTGCCAGCAGTTACTTTAGGCGGGTGAACACTGAAGCTTTCTTT | CASSYFRRVNTEAFF
TRBJ2-1 | TRBD2 | TRBV4-1 | TGCGCCAGCAGCCAGTACCCCGGACTAGCGGACTACAATGAGCAGTTCTTC | CASSQYPGLADYNEQFF
TRBJ1-1 | - | TRBV10-3 | TGTGCCATCAGCCCGGCGGAATGGGAAACTGAAGCTTTCTTT | CAISPAEWETEAFF
TRBJ1-2 | - | TRBV15 | TGTGCCACCAGCAGAGTTGAAGGGTACTATGGCTACACCTTC | CATSRVEGYYGYTF
TRBJ1-5 | - | TRBV27 | TGTGCCAGCAAAGGGGGCAATCAGCCCCAGCATTTT | CASKGGNQPQHF
TRBJ2-5 | TRBD1 | TRBV6-6 | TGTGCCAGCAGTCCCCTGACAGGGTTCCAGACCCAGTACTTC | CASSPLTGFQTQYF
TRBJ1-4 | - | TRBV19 | TGTGCCAGTAGTCCCTGGACGGAAGAAAAACTGTTTTTT | CASSPWTEEKLFF
TRBJ2-3 | TRBD2 | TRBV30 | TGTGCCAGGGGCGGGAGGGCCGATGGTACGCAGTATTTT | CARGGRADGTQYF
TRBJ2-3 | - | TRBV13 | TGTGCCAGCAGCTACGGACTAGATACGCAGTATTTT | CASSYGLDTQYF
TRBJ2-7 | TRBD1 | TRBV7-6 | TGTGCCAGCAGCTTGACCTCTGGACAGGGGCGCTCCTACGAGCAGTACTTC | CASSLTSGQGRSYEQYF
TRBJ2-2 | - | TRBV28 | TGTGCCAGCAGTCGACTTGGGGAGCTGTTTTTT | CASSRLGELFF
TRBJ2-2 | - | TRBV7-9 | TGTGCCAGCAGCCCCCCGAGGTCGAACACCGGGGAGCTGTTTTTT | CASSPPRSNTGELFF
TRBJ1-1 | - | TRBV6-5 | TGTGCCAGCAGCGCGACGGGGGTTGAAGCTTTCTTT | CASSATGVEAFF
TRBJ2-3 | TRBD2 | TRBV7-9 | TGTGCCAGCAGCTTAGACGGGACTAGCGGGACCGATACGCAGTATTTT | CASSLDGTSGTDTQYF
TRBJ2-7 | - | TRBV27 | TGTGCCAGCAGTTTGAGGGGAGTGCCCTACGAGCAGTACTTC | CASSLRGVPYEQYF
TRBJ1-4 | TRBD1 | TRBV28 | TGTGCCAGCAGTTTCTACCAACAGGGGGGGCTAACTAATGAAAAACTGTTTTTT | CASSFYQQGGLTNEKLFF
TRBJ2-1 | - | TRBV13 | TGTGCCAGCAGCTGGGGAGATGAGCAGTTCTTC | CASSWGDEQFF
TRBJ2-7 | TRBD1 | TRBV28 | TGTGCCAGCCAACGCTGGGAGACAGGGTCCTCCTACGAGCAGTACTTC | CASQRWETGSSYEQYF
TRBJ2-7 | - | TRBV6-6 | TGTGCCAGCAGTTACCGGGAGCAGTACTTC | CASSYREQYF
TRBJ2-1 | TRBD2 | TRBV27 | TGTGCCAGCAGTCCCCATGTTCGGGAGGGCTCCTACAATGAGCAGTTCTTC | CASSPHVREGSYNEQFF
TRBJ2-1 | - | TRBV14 | TGTGCCAGCAGCCATTCGTCGGGGAGGTCCTACAATGAGCAGTTCTTC | CASSHSSGRSYNEQFF